This is a list of T cell receptor beta chains from one sample in a study of a mutant IDH1 vaccine in newly diagnosed glioma. Sequencing was performed with immunoSEQ multiplex PCR; in TCRdb, only in-frame clones are kept and a portion is missing. The sample holds about 34,000 clones, approximately 87% seen once. For these TCRs, the target antigens are not known. The starting material was PBMCs, obtained from a glioma patient whose treatment included an IDH1 peptide vaccine. The receptors derive from a woman in her twenties or thirties with glioma. CDR3s include the opening cysteine and the closing phenylalanine or tryptophan. Each record gives: V gene, J gene, CDR3 protein.

>TRBV5-1|TRBJ2-7
CASSSLAGGLEQYF
>TRBV4-1|TRBJ1-2
CASSQDRTLLAYGYTF
>TRBV18|TRBJ1-1
CASSWGGLNTEAFF
>TRBV6-5|TRBJ1-2
CASSYSNLGRGTF
>TRBV7-8|TRBJ2-1
CASSLPRLAGGGEQFF
>TRBV4-3|TRBJ1-1
CASSQSGGLGTEAFF
>TRBV5-4|TRBJ2-7
CASSLGLASYEQYF
>TRBV27|TRBJ1-2
CASSLGEGVYGYTF
>TRBV5-1|TRBJ2-7
CASSFFGDYEQYF
>TRBV5-1|TRBJ1-1
CASSLQGTEAFF
>TRBV4-1|TRBJ1-2
CASSRPGQGSHGYTF
>TRBV7-2|TRBJ1-3
CASSFRGGSNTIYF
>TRBV4-1|TRBJ1-5
CASSQEGQLNQPQHF
>TRBV6-5|TRBJ2-5
CASSYSWDPQETQYF
>TRBV6-1|TRBJ1-2
CASSEAPRGSLSDGYGYTF
>TRBV4-1|TRBJ1-6
CASSQEDGLYNSPLHF
>TRBV4-1|TRBJ2-7
CASSHSPGQSYEQYF
>TRBV6-5|TRBJ1-2
CASSYQQGALGYTF
>TRBV7-9|TRBJ1-1
CASSPRTGMVEAFF
>TRBV2|TRBJ2-7
CASSVTDRGFHEQYF
>TRBV7-9|TRBJ1-6
CASSTQVYNSPLHF
>TRBV2|TRBJ1-1
CASIPGQGNTEAFF
>TRBV18|TRBJ2-2
CASSPLRGDTGELFF
>TRBV4-1|TRBJ2-2
CASSQERGELFF
>TRBV19|TRBJ2-2
CASSIDHGTGELFF
>TRBV6-5|TRBJ2-5
CASTPLRGSAETQYF
>TRBV5-1|TRBJ2-1
CASSLVGEGGPYNEQFF
>TRBV5-6|TRBJ2-2
CASSLLSSGGDTGELFF
>TRBV2|TRBJ2-2
CASRADSANTGELFF
>TRBV6-5|TRBJ2-7
CASSYSTGYEQYF
>TRBV27|TRBJ1-5
CASSPSRYQPQHF
>TRBV4-1|TRBJ1-2
CASSQDIGLSAGYTF
>TRBV4-1|TRBJ2-2
CASSQESLAGGAGELFF
>TRBV6-5|TRBJ2-2
CASSYDSVNTGELFF
>TRBV6-5|TRBJ1-5
CASSYTNIGQPQHF
>TRBV18|TRBJ1-1
CASSPSQGAVGTEAFF
>TRBV5-5|TRBJ2-2
CASRPVTGLTGELFF
>TRBV18|TRBJ1-5
CASSPDRGDSNQPQHF
>TRBV5-4|TRBJ1-1
CASSWDRSPSLFEAFF
>TRBV7-9|TRBJ1-2
CASSLDSANYGYTF
>TRBV7-3|TRBJ2-6
CASSPTGSGSGANVLTF
>TRBV7-8|TRBJ1-2
CASFGDLYGYTF
>TRBV15|TRBJ2-7
CATSPGQGVAGGHEQYF
>TRBV7-8|TRBJ1-5
CASSFGVDNQPQHF
>TRBV5-1|TRBJ1-1
CASSLDGTGVTEAFF
>TRBV5-1|TRBJ1-1
CASSSLRPNTEAFF
>TRBV19|TRBJ1-1
CASSAGGRANTEAFF
>TRBV4-1|TRBJ1-1
CASSQDIQLNTEAFF
>TRBV5-6|TRBJ2-2
CASSPRTGMAGELFF
>TRBV5-6|TRBJ1-4
CASSARKTDSTNEKLFF
>TRBV5-1|TRBJ2-2
CASSRTLTGELFF
>TRBV5-5|TRBJ2-7
CASSHPTAYEQYF
>TRBV6-5|TRBJ1-1
CASSYGASDLNTEAFF
>TRBV7-8|TRBJ1-2
CASSLSGDGYTF
>TRBV5-1|TRBJ2-3
CASSPAWRGDSTDTQYF
>TRBV18|TRBJ1-2
CASSPPGRENYGYTF
>TRBV19|TRBJ1-2
CASSIQGHNYGYTF